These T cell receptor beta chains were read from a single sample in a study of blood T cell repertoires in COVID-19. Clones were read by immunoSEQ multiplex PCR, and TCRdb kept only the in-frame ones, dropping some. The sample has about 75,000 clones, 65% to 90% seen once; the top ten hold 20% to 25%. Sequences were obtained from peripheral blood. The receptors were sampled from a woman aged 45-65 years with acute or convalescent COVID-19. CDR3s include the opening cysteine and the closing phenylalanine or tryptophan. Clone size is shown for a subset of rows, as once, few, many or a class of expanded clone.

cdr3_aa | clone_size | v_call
CASSSLAGEMNEQFF | - | TRBV7-6
CASSLLRGSNQPQHF | - | TRBV7-6
CSASPGQGFSSQETQYF | few | TRBV20-1
CASRDAGFNQPQHF | few | TRBV7-9
CASSAIRGDTQYF | once | TRBV7-8
CASSPIPGGPITGELFF | - | TRBV7-8
CASSFSGLGTYNEQFF | once | TRBV28
CASSPVQVSTDTQYF | - | TRBV18
CASSLLRGAESPLHF | - | TRBV7-6
CAWSSGQGQDQPQHF | - | TRBV30
CASSLGLAGGWSTGELFF | - | TRBV6-6
CASSFSGRGEQFF | - | TRBV12-3/TRBV12-4
CASRLAGADAEQYF | - | TRBV28
CASSHLGGGNTIYF | - | TRBV19
CASSLTGGSTYNEQFF | - | TRBV5-1
CASSYWRNQETQYF | - | TRBV6-5
CASGPAGLADTQYF | - | TRBV9
CASGDRRNTEAFF | - | TRBV19
CASIKVFRGSSGNTIYF | few | TRBV28
CSVVNGNTEAFF | once | TRBV29-1
CASSYRTGGANTGELFF | - | TRBV6-2/TRBV6-3
CSVGRQGAPHGYTF | - | TRBV29-1
CASSVVATGDTQYF | - | TRBV9
CASCRGASANTGELFF | few | TRBV27
CASSIRDVTNTEAFF | - | TRBV19
CASTRGTGGSTDTQYF | few | TRBV19
CATSDTQSSSTDTQYF | - | TRBV24-1
CASSDDFAFSSYNSPLHF | - | TRBV28
CASSLDSLYAEAFF | few | TRBV5-4
CASSLSDQGPQHF | - | TRBV12-3/TRBV12-4
CASGLVRQVNTEAFF | - | TRBV12-5
CASSEEPTLLDTQYF | - | TRBV28
CASSVSPSVDTQYF | - | TRBV11-2
CASSEAGGSNQPQHF | - | TRBV6-1
CASSVVGGKLFF | - | TRBV9
CAWRGQGSGNTIYF | - | TRBV30
CASSEYNKDRGEGYTF | - | TRBV25-1
CASSYTSSYEQYF | once | TRBV6-5
CASSLVLTGGELFF | - | TRBV5-1
CASSEAIPSRGNTIYF | few | TRBV6-1
CASRPGVGGREKLFF | - | TRBV11-2
CASSQGQGLTYEQYF | once | TRBV4-3
CATSGRDRGEGYTF | - | TRBV15
CASSPGQLLSGANVLTF | - | TRBV6-2/TRBV6-3
CASSRLGEGSETQYF | - | TRBV6-2/TRBV6-3
CASSAPPSRTGPNKVNNNEQFF | - | TRBV9
CASSQPTGGLGYNEQFF | - | TRBV7-9
CASSLSFRGYTEAFF | - | TRBV7-9
CASSFRRATNEKLFF | - | TRBV28
CASSYRFDSEAFF | - | TRBV6-2/TRBV6-3
CASTPGLLAGGDSYEQYF | - | TRBV19
CASSFDRAPSGNTIYF | - | TRBV25-1
CASSYSGGNSNQPQHF | once | TRBV6-6